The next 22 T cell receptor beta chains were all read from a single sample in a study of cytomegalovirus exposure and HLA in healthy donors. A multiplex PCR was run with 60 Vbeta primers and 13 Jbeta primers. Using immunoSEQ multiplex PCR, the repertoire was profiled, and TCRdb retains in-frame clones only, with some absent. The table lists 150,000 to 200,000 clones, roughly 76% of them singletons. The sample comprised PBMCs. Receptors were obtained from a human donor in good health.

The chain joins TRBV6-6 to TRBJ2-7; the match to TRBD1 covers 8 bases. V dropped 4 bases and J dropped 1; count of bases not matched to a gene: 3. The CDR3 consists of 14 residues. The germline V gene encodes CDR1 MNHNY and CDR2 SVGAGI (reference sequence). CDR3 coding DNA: TGTGCCAGCAGTTTGACAGGGGTTTCCTACGAGCAGTACTTC. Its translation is CASSLTGVSYEQYF.

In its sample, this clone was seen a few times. The CDR3 is CSVLRQGGYGYTF. CDR3 nucleotides: TGCAGCGTCCTACGACAGGGAGGCTATGGCTACACCTTC. The V call is TRBV29-1, the J call TRBJ1-2, with 7 bases that match TRBD1. The length of the CDR3 is 13 residues. The V gene end was trimmed by 6 bases and the J gene end by 4 bases; junction bases not matched to a gene: 8. Germline-derived CDR1 and CDR2 are SQVTM and ANQGSEA.

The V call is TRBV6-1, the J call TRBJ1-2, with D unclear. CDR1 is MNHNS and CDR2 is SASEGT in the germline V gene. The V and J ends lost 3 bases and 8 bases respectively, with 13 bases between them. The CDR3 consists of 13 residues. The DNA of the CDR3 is TGTGCCAGCAGTGATTCTGGCAGAAGAGGCTACACCTTC. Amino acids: CASSDSGRRGYTF.

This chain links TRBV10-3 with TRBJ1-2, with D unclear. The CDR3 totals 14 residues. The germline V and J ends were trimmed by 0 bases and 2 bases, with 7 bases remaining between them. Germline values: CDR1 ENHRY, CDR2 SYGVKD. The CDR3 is CAISESTANYGYTF. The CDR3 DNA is TGTGCCATCAGTGAGTCCACAGCCAACTATGGCTACACCTTC.

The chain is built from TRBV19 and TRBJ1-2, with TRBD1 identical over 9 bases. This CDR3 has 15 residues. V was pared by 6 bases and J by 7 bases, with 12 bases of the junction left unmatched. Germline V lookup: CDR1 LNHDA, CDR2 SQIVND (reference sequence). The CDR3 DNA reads TGTGCCAGTAGGAACACAGGGGGCGCCTTGGGTGGCTACACCTTC. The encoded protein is CASRNTGGALGGYTF.

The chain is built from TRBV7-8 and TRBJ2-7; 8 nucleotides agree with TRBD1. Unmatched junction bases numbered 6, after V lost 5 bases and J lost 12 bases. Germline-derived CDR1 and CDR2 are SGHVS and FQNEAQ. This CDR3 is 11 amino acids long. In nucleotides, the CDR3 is TGTGCCAGCAGCCCGCGGACAGGGCGGTACTTC. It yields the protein CASSPRTGRYF.

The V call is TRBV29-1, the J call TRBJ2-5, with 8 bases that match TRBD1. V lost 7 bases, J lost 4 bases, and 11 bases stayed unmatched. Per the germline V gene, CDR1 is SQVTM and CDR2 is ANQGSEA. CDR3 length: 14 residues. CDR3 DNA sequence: TGCAGCGCCCTGAACCCGACAGGGGTAGAGACCCAGTACTTC. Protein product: CSALNPTGVETQYF.

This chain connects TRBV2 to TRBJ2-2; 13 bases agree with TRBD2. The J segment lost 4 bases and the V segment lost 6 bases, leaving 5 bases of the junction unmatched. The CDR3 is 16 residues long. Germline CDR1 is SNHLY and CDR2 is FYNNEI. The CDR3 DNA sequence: TGTGCCAGCAGCCCCGGGACTAGCGGGGCCACCGGGGAGCTGTTTTTT. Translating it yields CASSPGTSGATGELFF.

The CDR3 sequence is CAISEQRGSYEQYF. As DNA, the CDR3 is TGTGCCATCAGTGAGCAGCGGGGGAGCTACGAGCAGTACTTC. The J gene is TRBJ2-7, the V gene TRBV10-3; 8 bases are a match to TRBD2. The CDR3 loop spans 14 amino acids. V shed 2 bases and J 3 bases; nucleotides not matched to a gene: 3. Germline CDR1 and CDR2: ENHRY and SYGVKD.

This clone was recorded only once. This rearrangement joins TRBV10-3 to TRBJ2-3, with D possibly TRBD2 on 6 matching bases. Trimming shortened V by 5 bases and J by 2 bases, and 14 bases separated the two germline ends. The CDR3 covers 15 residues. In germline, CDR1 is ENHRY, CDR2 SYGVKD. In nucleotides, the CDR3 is TGTGCCATCAGTTCCGGGCGGGGACTCACAGATACGCAGTATTTT. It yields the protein CAISSGRGLTDTQYF.

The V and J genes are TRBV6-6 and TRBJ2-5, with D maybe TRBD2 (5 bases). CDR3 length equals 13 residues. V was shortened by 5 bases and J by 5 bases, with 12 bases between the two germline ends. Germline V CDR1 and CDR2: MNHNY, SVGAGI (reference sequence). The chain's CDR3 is CASSNTRMETQYF. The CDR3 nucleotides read TGTGCCAGCAGTAACACTAGGATGGAGACCCAGTACTTC.

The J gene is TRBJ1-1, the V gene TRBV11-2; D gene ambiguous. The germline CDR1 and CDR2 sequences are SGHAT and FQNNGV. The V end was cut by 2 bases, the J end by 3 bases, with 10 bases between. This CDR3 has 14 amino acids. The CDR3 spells CASSLFLGDTEAFF. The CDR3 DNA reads TGTGCCAGCAGCTTATTTCTCGGTGACACTGAAGCTTTCTTT.

The CDR3 spells CASSQGTGYSPLHF. Here the CDR3 DNA reads TGTGCCAGCAGCCAAGGGACAGGCTATTCACCCCTCCACTTT. This chain links TRBV7-9 with TRBJ1-6; TRBD1 agrees at 8 bases. V was pared by 5 bases and J by 8 bases, with 5 bases of the junction left unmatched. The CDR3 is 14 amino acids. Germline CDR1 and CDR2: SEHNR and FQNEAQ (reference sequence).

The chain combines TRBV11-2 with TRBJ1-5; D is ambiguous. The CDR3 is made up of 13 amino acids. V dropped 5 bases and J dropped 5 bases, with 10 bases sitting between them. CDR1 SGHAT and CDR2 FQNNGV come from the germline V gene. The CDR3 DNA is TGTGCCAGCAGCCCCGGGTTAGATCAGCCCCAGCATTTT. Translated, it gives CASSPGLDQPQHF.

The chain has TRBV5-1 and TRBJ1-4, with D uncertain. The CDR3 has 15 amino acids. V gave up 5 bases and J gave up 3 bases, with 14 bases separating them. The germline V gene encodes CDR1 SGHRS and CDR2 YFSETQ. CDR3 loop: CASSWGAGANEKLFF. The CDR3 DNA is TGCGCCAGCAGTTGGGGAGCTGGGGCTAATGAAAAACTGTTTTTT.

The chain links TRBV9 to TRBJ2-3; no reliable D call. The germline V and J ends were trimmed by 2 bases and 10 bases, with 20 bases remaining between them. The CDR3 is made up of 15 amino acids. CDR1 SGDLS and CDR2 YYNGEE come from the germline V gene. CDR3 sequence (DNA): TGTGCCAGCAGCGTCGCGGATTCCCCTTCATCTCCGCAGTATTTT. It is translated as CASSVADSPSSPQYF. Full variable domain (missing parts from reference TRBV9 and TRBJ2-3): DSGVTQTPKHLITATGQRVTLRCSPRSGDLSVYWYQQSLDQGLQFLIQYYNGEERAKGNILERFSAQQFPDLHSELNLSSLELGDSALYFCASSVADSPSSPQYFGPGTRLTVL.

Here the CDR3 DNA reads TGTGCCAGCAGCTTTGGACTAGCGGACGGTGACGAGCAGTACTTC. Encoded protein: CASSFGLADGDEQYF. The chain combines TRBV7-9 with TRBJ2-7; 10 nucleotides align to TRBD2. This CDR3 is 15 amino acids long. Germline V gene sequence: CDR1 SEHNR, CDR2 FQNEAQ (reference sequence). After removal of 3 bases from V and 5 bases from J, the junction contained 7 bases not matched to a gene.

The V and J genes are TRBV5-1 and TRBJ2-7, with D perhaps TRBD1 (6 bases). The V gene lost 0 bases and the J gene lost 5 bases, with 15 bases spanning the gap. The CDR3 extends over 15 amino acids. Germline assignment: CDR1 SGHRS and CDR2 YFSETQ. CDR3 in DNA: TGCGCCAGCAGCTTGGTCCCCCAGGGGAACGACGAGCAGTACTTC. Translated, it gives CASSLVPQGNDEQYF.

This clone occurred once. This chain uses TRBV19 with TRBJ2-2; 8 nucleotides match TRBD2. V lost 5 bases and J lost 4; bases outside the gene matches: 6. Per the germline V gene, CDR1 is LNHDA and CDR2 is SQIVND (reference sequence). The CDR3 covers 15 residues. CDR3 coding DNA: TGTGCCAGTAGTCCGGGACTAGATTTCACCGGGGAGCTGTTTTTT. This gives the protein CASSPGLDFTGELFF. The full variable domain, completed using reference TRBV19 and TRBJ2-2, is DGGITQSPKYLFRKEGQNVTLSCEQNLNHDAMYWYRQDPGQGLRLIYYSQIVNDFQKGDIAEGYSVSREKKESFPLTVTSAQKNPTAFYLCASSPGLDFTGELFFGEGSRLTVL.

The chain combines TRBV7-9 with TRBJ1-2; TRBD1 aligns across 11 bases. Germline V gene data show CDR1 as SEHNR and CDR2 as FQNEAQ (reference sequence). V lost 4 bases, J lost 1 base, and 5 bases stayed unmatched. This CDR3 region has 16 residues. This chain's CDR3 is CASSSGTGGFNYGYTF. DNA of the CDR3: TGTGCCAGCAGCTCCGGGACAGGGGGATTTAACTATGGCTACACCTTC.

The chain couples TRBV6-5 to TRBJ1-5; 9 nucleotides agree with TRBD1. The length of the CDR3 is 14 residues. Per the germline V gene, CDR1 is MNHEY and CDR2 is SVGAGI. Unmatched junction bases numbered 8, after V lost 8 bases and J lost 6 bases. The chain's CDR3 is CASGRDRVGQPQHF. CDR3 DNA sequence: TGTGCCAGCGGCCGGGACAGGGTAGGTCAGCCCCAGCATTTT.

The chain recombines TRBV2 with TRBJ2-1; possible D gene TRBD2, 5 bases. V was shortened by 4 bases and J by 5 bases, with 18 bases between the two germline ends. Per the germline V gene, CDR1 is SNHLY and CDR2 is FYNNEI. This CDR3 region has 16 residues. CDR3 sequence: CASSGIGLTANNEQFF. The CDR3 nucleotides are TGTGCCAGCAGTGGAATAGGACTTACCGCGAACAATGAGCAGTTCTTC.